What follows are 27 T cell receptor beta chains derived from one specimen sequenced in a study of shared clonotypes between healthy human individuals. Sequencing was performed with immunoSEQ multiplex PCR; in TCRdb, only in-frame clones are kept and a portion is missing. The top ten clones hold about 13% of a sample with some 490,000 clones, roughly 80% of them seen once. The sequenced material came from PBMCs. Receptors were obtained from a woman aged 35 to 49 in good health. Some clones in this sample may be carry-over from other donors' samples.

The chain recombines TRBV6-5 with TRBJ2-1; D is possibly TRBD2 (6 bases). The CDR3 is made up of 13 amino acids. The germline CDR1 and CDR2 sequences are MNHEY and SVGAGI. Trimming shortened V by 6 bases and J by 5 bases, and 11 bases separated the two germline ends. DNA of the CDR3: TGTGCCAGCAGGTTGACTAGGCACAATGAGCAGTTCTTC. This codes for CASRLTRHNEQFF.

A word on this clone: It differs at one base from a far larger clone, so likely a read error. V and J are TRBV4-1 and TRBJ1-2; D remains ambiguous. CDR3 size: 12 residues. The germline V gene has CDR1 MGHRA and CDR2 YSYEKL. CDR3 residues: CASSQAGYCYTF. CDR3 DNA sequence: TGCGCCAGCAGCCAGGCGGGCTATTGCTACACCTTC.

The chain uses TRBV18 and TRBJ1-5; D unresolved. Germline loops: CDR1 KGHSH, CDR2 LQKENI. Trimming left V 2 bases short and J 2 bases short, with 16 bases between. The CDR3 runs to 17 residues. CDR3 amino acids: CASSPFSTQAGNQPQHF. The CDR3 DNA reads as TGTGCCAGCTCACCATTTTCCACTCAAGCCGGCAATCAGCCCCAGCATTTT.

This clone was detected only a few times. The genes are TRBV6-1 and TRBJ2-1; D might be TRBD1 (6 bases). The germline gives CDR1 MNHNS, CDR2 SASEGT. Trimming removed 6 bases from V and 4 bases from J, with 13 bases in between. The CDR3 extends over 14 amino acids. The CDR3 DNA sequence: TGTGCCAGCAGGGGTGACAGGCCATACAATGAGCAGTTCTTC. It translates to CASRGDRPYNEQFF.

This chain joins TRBV4-2 and TRBJ2-1, with 7 positions matching TRBD2. Germline V lookup: CDR1 LGHNA, CDR2 YNFKEQ. The CDR3 is 17 amino acids. With 1 base clipped from V and 6 bases from J, the junction kept 12 bases outside the gene matches. CDR3 nucleotide sequence: TGTGCCAGCAGCCAAGGAACGGGGAGGGGAGTGGGCAATGAGCAGTTCTTC. This translates into CASSQGTGRGVGNEQFF.

This sequence joins TRBV5-1 and TRBJ1-5; D unresolved. Trimming removed 0 bases at V and 7 bases at J, with 8 bases between. Germline CDR1 and CDR2: SGHRS and YFSETQ. The CDR3 has 13 residues. This chain's CDR3 is CASSLAPGQPQHF. CDR3 coding DNA: TGCGCCAGCAGCTTGGCCCCGGGCCAGCCCCAGCATTTT. Full variable domain (missing parts from reference TRBV5-1 and TRBJ1-5): KAGVTQTPRYLIKTRGQQVTLSCSPISGHRSVSWYQQTPGQGLQFLFEYFSETQRNKGNFPGRFSGRQFSNSRSEMNVSTLELGDSALYLCASSLAPGQPQHFGDGTRLSIL.

This clone was seen repeatedly, ten times or more. The V and J genes are TRBV5-1 and TRBJ1-5; a possible D gene is TRBD1 (5 bases). V lost 4 bases and J lost 4, with 12 bases in between. The CDR3 is 14 residues long. The germline CDR1 and CDR2 sequences are SGHRS and YFSETQ. The CDR3 region is CASSTGTTNQPQHF. The CDR3 DNA sequence: TGCGCCAGCAGCACCGGGACTACTAATCAGCCCCAGCATTTT.

The V gene is TRBV5-1, the J gene TRBJ2-1; 9 bases align to TRBD1. Germline loops: CDR1 SGHRS, CDR2 YFSETQ. The junction had 5 bases not matched to a gene; V was cut back by 0 bases and J by 7 bases. The CDR3 is 15 residues long. CDR3 nucleotide sequence: TGCGCCAGCAGCTTGGTACAGGGGGCTTCTAATGAGCAGTTCTTC. This encodes CASSLVQGASNEQFF.

A remark on this clone: A read error is likely here: a far larger clone is one base away. Likely a read error: the CDR3 ends without its conserved phenylalanine or tryptophan. The rearrangement uses TRBV19 and TRBJ1-2, with D tentatively TRBD1 (5 bases). Trimming took off 0 bases at V and 5 bases at J, with 10 bases between the two ends. The CDR3 totals 14 residues. Germline loops: CDR1 LNHDA, CDR2 SQIVND (reference sequence). The CDR3 region is CASSIEVTAYGYTL. The CDR3 DNA reads TGTGCCAGTAGTATAGAGGTGACAGCATATGGCTACACCCTC.

The chain recombines TRBV28 with TRBJ2-5; 9 bases are shared with TRBD2. This CDR3 has 18 amino acids. Trimming at V came to 3 bases and at J to 1 base, leaving 12 bases not matched to a gene. Looked up from germline, CDR1 is MDHEN and CDR2 is SYDVKM. Here the CDR3 reads CASSFVRASGTSQETQYF. As DNA, the CDR3 is TGTGCCAGCAGTTTTGTCCGGGCTAGCGGGACAAGCCAAGAGACCCAGTACTTC.

On this clone: This sequence may be a read error, since a much larger clone differs from it by one base. The identical CDR3 is also encoded by other nucleotide sequences in the sample. The rearrangement uses TRBV6-6 and TRBJ2-1; D remains unclear. V was cut by 2 bases and J by 3 bases, with 11 bases left in between. The germline V gene encodes CDR1 MNHNY and CDR2 SVGAGI (reference sequence). The CDR3 is made up of 15 amino acids. The CDR3: CASSYGRNYYNEQFF. The CDR3 DNA sequence: TGTGCCAGCAGTTACGGACGTAACTACTACAATGAGCAGTTCTTC.

This sequence joins TRBV27 and TRBJ1-2, with 11 nucleotides matching TRBD1. The CDR3 loop spans 15 amino acids. Unmatched junction bases numbered 9, after V lost 5 bases and J lost 7 bases. From germline, CDR1 is MNHEY and CDR2 SMNVEV (reference sequence). CDR3 nucleotide sequence: TGTGCCAGCAGTCCCCGAGGACAGGGGGCAAGTGGCTACACCTTC. As protein: CASSPRGQGASGYTF.

The V call is TRBV9, the J call TRBJ2-1, with 11 nucleotides matching TRBD2. This CDR3 comprises 16 residues. Germline assignment: CDR1 SGDLS and CDR2 YYNGEE. V dropped 0 bases and J dropped 8; count of bases not matched to a gene: 7. The CDR3 region is CASSVELAGGQDEQFF. CDR3 nucleotides: TGTGCCAGCAGCGTAGAGTTAGCGGGAGGGCAGGATGAGCAGTTCTTC.

V and J are TRBV27 and TRBJ2-7; perhaps TRBD2 as D (6 bases). Germline-derived CDR1 and CDR2 are MNHEY and SMNVEV (reference sequence). With 5 bases removed from V and 2 bases from J, the gap between germline ends came to 13 bases. The CDR3 is made up of 14 amino acids. CDR3 sequence reads: CASSQPGLTYEQYF. Here the CDR3 DNA reads TGTGCCAGCAGTCAACCGGGACTCACCTACGAGCAGTACTTC.

V is TRBV5-1 and J is TRBJ1-2, with unresolved D. CDR1 is SGHRS, CDR2 YFSETQ, per germline. V shed 0 bases and J shed 4 bases, with 10 bases lying between them. This CDR3 is 14 amino acids long. As DNA, the CDR3 is TGCGCCAGCAGCTTGGGTGGGATTGCCTATGGCTACACCTTC. Its protein is CASSLGGIAYGYTF.

A few counts support this clone. The chain carries TRBV6-1 and TRBJ1-5; 9 nucleotides line up with TRBD1. Trimming cost V 4 bases and J 3 bases; bases outside gene matches: 10. The CDR3 is made up of 17 amino acids. The germline CDR1 and CDR2 sequences are MNHNS and SASEGT. The CDR3, as DNA: TGTGCCAGCAGTGGTGGGACAGGGCGTTGGAACAATCAGCCCCAGCATTTT. This gives the protein CASSGGTGRWNNQPQHF.

This clone appeared a single time. A read error is the likely source, as a far larger clone sits one nucleotide away. The V call is TRBV6-5, the J call TRBJ2-7, with a weak D call TRBD2 (6 bases). From germline, CDR1 is MNHEY and CDR2 SVGAGI. The CDR3 sequence is 13 residues long. The CDR3 is CAISYGGLYEQYF. The CDR3 DNA sequence: TGTGCCATCAGTTACGGGGGACTCTACGAGCAGTACTTC.

The chain couples TRBV6-5 to TRBJ2-5, with D possibly TRBD1 on 6 matching bases. This CDR3 has 13 residues. Deletions cut 2 bases from V and 5 bases from J, with 9 bases between. Germline V CDR1 and CDR2: MNHEY, SVGAGI. The CDR3 DNA follows: TGTGCCAGCAGTTACCTCCAGGGGGAGACCCAGTACTTC. Translating it yields CASSYLQGETQYF.

Note on this clone: This likely stems from a read error, as it lies one base from a far larger clone. This rearrangement joins TRBV27 to TRBJ2-7, with 7 bases identical to TRBD1. The CDR3 extends over 15 amino acids. In germline, CDR1 is MNHEY, CDR2 SMNVEV (reference sequence). The DNA for the CDR3 is TGTGCCAGCAGTCCCTCCGGGACAGTATGGCTGGGGCAGTGCTTC. Encoded protein: CASSPSGTVWLGQCF.

The chain is built from TRBV11-2 and TRBJ2-5; a weak D match, TRBD1 (6 bases). CDR3 length: 15 amino acids. Trimming removed 1 base at V and 5 bases at J, with 14 bases between. Germline CDR1 and CDR2: SGHAT and FQNNGV. The CDR3 is CASSLARGGWETQYF. DNA for the CDR3: TGTGCCAGCAGCTTAGCCCGAGGGGGTTGGGAGACCCAGTACTTC.

V and J are TRBV10-3 and TRBJ1-5, with 7 bases fitting TRBD1. Germline CDR1 is ENHRY and CDR2 is SYGVKD. J was trimmed by 3 bases and V by 6 bases; bases with no gene match: 17. The CDR3 runs to 18 residues. CDR3 sequence (DNA): TGTGCCATCAGCCCACGCGGGGGGGAAGGACAGGACAATCAGCCCCAGCATTTT. This encodes CAISPRGGEGQDNQPQHF.

The genes are TRBV29-1 and TRBJ1-2, with D perhaps matching TRBD1 (6 bases). This CDR3 has 14 amino acids. The V gene's germline CDR1 is SQVTM and CDR2 ANQGSEA. Here the CDR3 reads CGATPLRDNDGYTF. CDR3 sequence (DNA): TGCGGCGCTACCCCCCTCCGGGACAACGATGGCTACACCTTC. The whole variable domain, filled in from reference TRBV29-1 and TRBJ1-2, reads SAVISQKPSRDICQRGTSLTIQCQVDSQVTMMFWYRQQPGQSLTLIATANQGSEATYESGFVIDKFPISRPNLTFSTLTVSNMSPEDSSIYLCGATPLRDNDGYTFGSGTRLTVV.

V gene TRBV4-2 combines with J gene TRBJ2-1; the D gene is possibly TRBD2 (5 bases). Looked up from germline, CDR1 is LGHNA and CDR2 is YNFKEQ. With 0 bases removed from V and 3 bases from J, the gap between germline ends came to 9 bases. The CDR3 length is 15 residues. CDR3 region: CASSQDRDYYNEQFF. As DNA, the CDR3 is TGTGCCAGCAGCCAAGACAGAGACTACTACAATGAGCAGTTCTTC.

Here the CDR3 DNA reads TGTGCCAGCAGTTTGGATAGGACAGGGGCCCCCCGGATAGAAAATCAGCCCCAGCATTTT. Translating gives CASSLDRTGAPRIENQPQHF. This chain uses TRBV27 with TRBJ1-5; 9 bases map to TRBD1. With V trimmed by 3 bases and J by 4 bases, 19 bases remained unmatched. The germline CDR1 and CDR2 sequences are MNHEY and SMNVEV (reference sequence). The CDR3 is made up of 20 amino acids.

This clone was recorded many times. This CDR3 reads CSVKTSGTDTQYF. The CDR3, as DNA: TGCAGCGTTAAGACTAGCGGCACAGATACGCAGTATTTT. The chain joins TRBV29-1 to TRBJ2-3, with 8 bases aligning to TRBD2. Germline assignment: CDR1 SQVTM and CDR2 ANQGSEA. Unmatched junction bases numbered 2, after V lost 5 bases and J lost 1 base. There are 13 residues in the CDR3.

This clone was detected once. The rearrangement uses TRBV28 and TRBJ1-2; a possible D gene is TRBD1 (6 bases). CDR1 and CDR2 (germline): MDHEN, SYDVKM. The CDR3 sequence is 12 residues long. V was clipped by 10 bases and J by 8 bases, with 17 bases between them. In DNA form, the CDR3 reads TGTGCCAACAGGGAGAGTCCCGGCGGCTACACCTTC. Translating gives CANRESPGGYTF.

The gene calls are TRBV7-2 and TRBJ1-2; 7 bases match TRBD1. The V and J ends lost 4 bases and 2 bases, in that order; junction bases with no gene match: 7. CDR1 is SGHTA and CDR2 is FQGNSA in the germline V gene. The CDR3 covers 15 residues. The CDR3 loop reads CASSSPRQGNYGYTF. Here the CDR3 DNA reads TGTGCCAGCAGCTCCCCCCGACAGGGCAACTATGGCTACACCTTC.